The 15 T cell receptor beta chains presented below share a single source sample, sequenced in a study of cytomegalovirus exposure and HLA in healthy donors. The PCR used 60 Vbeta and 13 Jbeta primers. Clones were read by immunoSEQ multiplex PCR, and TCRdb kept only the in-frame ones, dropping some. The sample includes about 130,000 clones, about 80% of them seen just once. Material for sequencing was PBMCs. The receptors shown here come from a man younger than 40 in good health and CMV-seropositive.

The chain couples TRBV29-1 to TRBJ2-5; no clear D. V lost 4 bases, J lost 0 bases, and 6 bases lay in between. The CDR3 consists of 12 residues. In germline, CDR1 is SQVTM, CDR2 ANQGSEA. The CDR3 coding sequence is TGCAGCGTTGTTACTTACCAAGAGACCCAGTACTTC. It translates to CSVVTYQETQYF.

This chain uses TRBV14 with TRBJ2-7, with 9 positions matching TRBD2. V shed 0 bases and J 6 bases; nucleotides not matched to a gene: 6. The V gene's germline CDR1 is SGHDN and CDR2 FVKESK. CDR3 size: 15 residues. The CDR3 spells CASSQDLAGVTEQYF. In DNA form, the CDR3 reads TGTGCCAGCAGCCAAGATTTAGCGGGAGTAACCGAGCAGTACTTC. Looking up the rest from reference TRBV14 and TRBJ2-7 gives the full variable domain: EAGVTQFPSHSVIEKGQTVTLRCDPISGHDNLYWYRRVMGKEIKFLLHFVKESKQDESGMPNNRFLAERTGGTYSTLKVQPAELEDSGVYFCASSQDLAGVTEQYFGPGTRLTVT.

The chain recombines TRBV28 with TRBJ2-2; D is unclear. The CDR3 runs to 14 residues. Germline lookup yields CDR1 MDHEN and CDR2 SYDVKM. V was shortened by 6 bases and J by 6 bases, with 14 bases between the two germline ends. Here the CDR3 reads CASSRNSLAGELFF. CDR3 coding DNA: TGTGCCAGCAGCCGGAACAGTTTAGCCGGGGAGCTGTTTTTT.

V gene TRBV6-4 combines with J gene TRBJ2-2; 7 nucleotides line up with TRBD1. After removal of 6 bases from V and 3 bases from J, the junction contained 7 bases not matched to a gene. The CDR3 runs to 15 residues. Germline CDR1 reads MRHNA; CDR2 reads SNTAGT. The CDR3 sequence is CASRRQGWDTGELFF. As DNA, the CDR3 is TGTGCCAGCAGGAGACAGGGATGGGACACCGGGGAGCTGTTTTTT.

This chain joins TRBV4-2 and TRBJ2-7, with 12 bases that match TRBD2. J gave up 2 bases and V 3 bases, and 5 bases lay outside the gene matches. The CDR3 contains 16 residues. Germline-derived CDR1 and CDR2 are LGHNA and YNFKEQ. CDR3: CASSHSSGRDPYEQYF. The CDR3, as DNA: TGTGCCAGCAGCCATTCTAGCGGGAGGGATCCCTACGAGCAGTACTTC.

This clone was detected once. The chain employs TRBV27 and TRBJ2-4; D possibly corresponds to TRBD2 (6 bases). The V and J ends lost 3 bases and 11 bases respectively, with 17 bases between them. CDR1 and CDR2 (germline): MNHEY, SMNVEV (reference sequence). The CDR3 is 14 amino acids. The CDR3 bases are TGTGCCAGCAGTTTCGGGCGGGGAATGCTGGTTCAGTACTTC. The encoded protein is CASSFGRGMLVQYF.

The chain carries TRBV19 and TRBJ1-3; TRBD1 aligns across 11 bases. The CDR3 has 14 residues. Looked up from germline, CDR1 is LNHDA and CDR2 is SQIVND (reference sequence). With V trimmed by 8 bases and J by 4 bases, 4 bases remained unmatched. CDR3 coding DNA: TGTGCCAGTGGACAGGGGGCTCCCGGAAACACCATATATTTT. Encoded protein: CASGQGAPGNTIYF.

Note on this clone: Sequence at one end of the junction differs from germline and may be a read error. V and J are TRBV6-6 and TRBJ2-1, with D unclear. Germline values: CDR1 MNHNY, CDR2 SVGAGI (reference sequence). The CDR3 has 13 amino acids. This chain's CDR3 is CASSPPEVSERFF. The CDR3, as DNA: TGTGCCAGCAGTCCACCCGAGGTCTCGGAGCGGTTCTTC.

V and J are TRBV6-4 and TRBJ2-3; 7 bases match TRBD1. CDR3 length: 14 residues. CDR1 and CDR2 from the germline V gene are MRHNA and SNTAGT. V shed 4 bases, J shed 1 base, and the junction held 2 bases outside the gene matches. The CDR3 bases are TGTGCCAGCAGTGTTACAGGGGGCACAGATACGCAGTATTTT. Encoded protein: CASSVTGGTDTQYF.

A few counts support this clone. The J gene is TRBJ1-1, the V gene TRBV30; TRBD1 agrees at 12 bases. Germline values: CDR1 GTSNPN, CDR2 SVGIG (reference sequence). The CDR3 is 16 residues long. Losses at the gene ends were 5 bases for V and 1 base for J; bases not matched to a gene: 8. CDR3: CAWARDRGPGNTEAFF. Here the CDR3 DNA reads TGTGCCTGGGCCCGGGACAGGGGGCCGGGGAACACTGAAGCTTTCTTT.

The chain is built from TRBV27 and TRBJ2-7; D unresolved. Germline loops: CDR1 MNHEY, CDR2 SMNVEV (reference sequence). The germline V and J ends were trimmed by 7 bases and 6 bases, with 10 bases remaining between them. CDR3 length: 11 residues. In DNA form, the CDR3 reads TGTGCCAGCAAGCGAGCGACCGAGCAGTACTTC. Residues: CASKRATEQYF.

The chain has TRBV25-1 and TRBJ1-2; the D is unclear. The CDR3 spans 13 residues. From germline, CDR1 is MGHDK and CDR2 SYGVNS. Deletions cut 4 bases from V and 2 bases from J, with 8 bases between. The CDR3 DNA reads TGTGCCAGCAGTGGTTCAGCGAACTATGGCTACACCTTC. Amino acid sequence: CASSGSANYGYTF.

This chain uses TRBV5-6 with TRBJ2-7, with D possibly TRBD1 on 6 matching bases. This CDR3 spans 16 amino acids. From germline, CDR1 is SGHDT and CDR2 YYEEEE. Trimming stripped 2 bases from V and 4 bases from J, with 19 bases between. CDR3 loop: CASSFQVRGRNYEQYF. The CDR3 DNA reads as TGTGCCAGCAGCTTTCAAGTCAGGGGAAGGAATTACGAGCAGTACTTC.

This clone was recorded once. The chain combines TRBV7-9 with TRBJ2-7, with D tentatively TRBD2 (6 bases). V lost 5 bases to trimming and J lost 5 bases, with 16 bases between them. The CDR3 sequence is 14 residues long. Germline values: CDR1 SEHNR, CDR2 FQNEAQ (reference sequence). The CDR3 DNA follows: TGTGCCAGCAGCAGATCGGAGGGATCCCACGAGCAGTACTTC. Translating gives CASSRSEGSHEQYF.

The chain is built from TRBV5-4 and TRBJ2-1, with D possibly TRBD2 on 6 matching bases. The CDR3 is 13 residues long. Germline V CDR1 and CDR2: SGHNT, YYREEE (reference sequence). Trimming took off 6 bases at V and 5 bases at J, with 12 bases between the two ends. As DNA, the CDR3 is TGTGCCAGCAAACCGGGGGTAAACAATGAGCAGTTCTTC. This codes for CASKPGVNNEQFF.